Sequencing of this T cell receptor beta chain was carried out in a study of identical twins. TCRdb redid the calling of the 5' RACE reads with MiXCR, one entry per CDR3 protein. The sample gives about 570,000 distinct CDR3 sequences, 7.5% to 10% of which show up once; roughly 3.2% is in the top ten. V lost 4 bases and J 1 base, leaving 11 bases between the germline ends. This CDR3 spans 14 amino acids. Germline V gives CDR1 SGHRS, CDR2 YFSETQ. The same data also went into a second study, on yellow fever vaccine responses in identical twins.

This clonotype was sampled from a woman aged 18 to 35 in good health. The J gene is TRBJ1-1, the V gene TRBV5-1; no clear D. The specimen sequenced was PBMCs. CDR3 loop: CASSRGPSNTEAFF. The CDR3 nucleotides are TGCGCCAGCAGCCGAGGACCTTCGAACACTGAAGCTTTCTTT.